This TCR beta chain was sequenced in a study of T-cell reconstitution after alpha-beta-depleted transplantation in children. This CDR3 has 15 residues. Germline values: CDR1 SNHLY, CDR2 FYNNEI. Trimming took off 0 bases at V and 2 bases at J, with 5 bases between the two ends. Unique molecular identifiers were built into the TCRbeta library. Each CDR3 protein gets one entry after TCRdb re-called the PCR reads with MiXCR. This table has about 610,000 distinct CDR3 sequences, roughly a tenth appearing once. There are a few counts of this clonotype. Specimen: PBMCs from the stem cell graft donor, collected from the stem cell graft. The gene calls are TRBV2 and TRBJ2-6; D remains ambiguous. The receptor was isolated from a human donor who donated a stem cell graft to a child with acute myeloid leukemia. The CDR3 DNA reads TGTGCCAGCAGTGAAGCGACGCCTGGGGCCAACGTCCTGACTTTC. It specifies CASSEATPGANVLTF.